Following are 31 T cell receptor beta chains from one sample sequenced in a study of blood T cell repertoires in COVID-19. Method: immunoSEQ multiplex PCR; TCRdb's copy keeps in-frame clones and lacks some. The sample records a few hundred thousand clones, about 91% being singletons. Specimen: PBMCs or T cells enriched from blood (not recorded which). These receptors were taken from a woman in her 40s with acute COVID-19.

This sequence joins TRBV5-1 and TRBJ2-2; 11 nucleotides line up with TRBD2. V lost 4 bases and J lost 1; bases outside the gene matches: 3. Germline V gene lookup returns CDR1 SGHRS and CDR2 YFSETQ. The CDR3 runs to 16 residues. The CDR3 nucleotides read TGCGCCAGCAGCCCGGGACTAGCGGTGAACACCGGGGAGCTGTTTTTT. This gives the protein CASSPGLAVNTGELFF.

The chain uses TRBV29-1 and TRBJ2-5, with 11 positions matching TRBD1. The V and J ends lost 6 bases and 3 bases, in that order; junction bases with no gene match: 3. Germline lookup yields CDR1 SQVTM and CDR2 ANQGSEA. The CDR3 has 13 amino acids. CDR3 in amino acids: CSVGQGEEETQYF. The CDR3 DNA is TGCAGCGTGGGACAGGGGGAGGAAGAGACCCAGTACTTC.

V is TRBV2 and J is TRBJ2-1; 7 bases are a match to TRBD2. V shed 5 bases and J 3 bases; nucleotides not matched to a gene: 4. CDR1 and CDR2 from the germline V gene are SNHLY and FYNNEI. This CDR3 is 14 amino acids long. In DNA, the CDR3 is TGTGCCAGCAGTAACCGGGACTACTACAATGAGCAGTTCTTC. Encoded protein: CASSNRDYYNEQFF. The full variable domain, its missing parts supplied by reference TRBV2 and TRBJ2-1, is EPEVTQTPSHQVTQMGQEVILRCVPISNHLYFYWYRQILGQKVEFLVSFYNNEISEKSEIFDDQFSVERPDGSNFTLKIRSTKLEDSAMYFCASSNRDYYNEQFFGPGTRLTVL.

V and J are TRBV19 and TRBJ1-5; D unresolved. The CDR3 has 11 amino acids. The germline CDR1 and CDR2 sequences are LNHDA and SQIVND (reference sequence). V was pared by 4 bases and J by 11 bases, with 9 bases between. The CDR3 loop reads CASSTAIAQHF. CDR3 nucleotide sequence: TGTGCCAGTAGTACCGCTATAGCCCAGCATTTT.

This chain links TRBV29-1 with TRBJ2-7; 9 bases map to TRBD2. The V segment lost 6 bases and the J segment 1 base; nucleotides outside the gene matches: 10. The CDR3 covers 15 residues. Germline-derived CDR1 and CDR2 are SQVTM and ANQGSEA. The CDR3 reads CSVGGLATDSYEQYF. The CDR3 bases are TGCAGCGTCGGAGGACTAGCGACTGATTCCTACGAGCAGTACTTC.

The gene calls are TRBV28 and TRBJ1-1, with 8 bases that match TRBD1. CDR3 length equals 15 residues. CDR1 is MDHEN, CDR2 SYDVKM, per germline. V shed 4 bases, J shed 3 bases, and the junction held 7 bases outside the gene matches. The DNA for the CDR3 is TGTGCCAGCAGTTCACACAGGGGGTTCCACACTGAAGCTTTCTTT. Translating gives CASSSHRGFHTEAFF.

The chain is built from TRBV7-6 and TRBJ1-6; TRBD1 aligns across 12 bases. Losses at the gene ends were 3 bases for V and 9 bases for J; bases not matched to a gene: 18. The CDR3 is made up of 20 amino acids. CDR1 and CDR2 from the germline V gene are SGHVS and FNYEAQ. The DNA of the CDR3 is TGTGCCAGCAGCTTCTGGGGGGACAGGGGGCGAAAATGTATGGGTTCACCCCTCCACTTT. Its translation is CASSFWGDRGRKCMGSPLHF.

This sequence joins TRBV5-1 and TRBJ2-1, with 12 positions matching TRBD2. CDR1 and CDR2 from the germline V gene are SGHRS and YFSETQ. V trimming: 4 bases; J trimming: 2 bases; junction bases outside the gene matches: 1. The CDR3 runs to 15 residues. CDR3 protein: CASSRTSGTYNEQFF. The DNA of the CDR3 is TGCGCCAGCAGCCGGACTAGCGGGACCTACAATGAGCAGTTCTTC.

The rearrangement links TRBV24-1 to TRBJ1-1, with 8 bases fitting TRBD1. Germline CDR1 KGHDR, CDR2 SFDVKD. The CDR3 loop spans 14 amino acids. The V and J ends lost 3 bases and 3 bases, in that order; junction bases with no gene match: 2. The CDR3 protein is CATSDGRGHTEAFF. Written as DNA, the CDR3 is TGTGCCACCAGTGATGGCAGGGGGCACACTGAAGCTTTCTTT.

This clone showed up just a few times. The V gene is TRBV12-3 or TRBV12-4, the J gene TRBJ1-1, with no clear D. The V end was cut by 3 bases, the J end by 4 bases, with 9 bases between. The CDR3 contains 13 residues. The CDR3 protein is CASSFGGATEAFF. The CDR3 DNA reads TGTGCCAGCAGTTTTGGAGGTGCCACTGAAGCTTTCTTT.

In this sample, this clone turned up once. V and J are TRBV2 and TRBJ2-3; 10 bases map to TRBD2. Germline V gene data show CDR1 as SNHLY and CDR2 as FYNNEI. This CDR3 is built from 15 residues. The J segment lost 1 base and the V segment lost 5 bases, leaving 3 bases of the junction unmatched. As DNA, the CDR3 is TGTGCCAGCAGTCCTCTAGCGGGAGGCACAGATACGCAGTATTTT. Its translation: CASSPLAGGTDTQYF.

In its sample, this clone was seen a few times. The chain couples TRBV27 to TRBJ2-2, with no clear D. The length of the CDR3 is 15 residues. The germline V gene encodes CDR1 MNHEY and CDR2 SMNVEV (reference sequence). V was trimmed by 5 bases and J by 4 bases, leaving 14 bases between them. In DNA form, the CDR3 reads TGTGCCAGCAGTAGCTACCCCCCCTCCACCGGGGAGCTGTTTTTT. Its protein is CASSSYPPSTGELFF.

V gene TRBV5-4 combines with J gene TRBJ2-5; maybe TRBD2 (5 bases). Germline V gene data show CDR1 as SGHNT and CDR2 as YYREEE (reference sequence). V lost 0 bases to trimming and J lost 5 bases, with 11 bases between them. The CDR3 length is 14 residues. The CDR3 coding sequence is TGTGCCAGCAGCTTGGAAGCGGTAGGGGAGACCCAGTACTTC. It is translated as CASSLEAVGETQYF.

In its sample, this clone was seen once. The rearrangement links TRBV3-1 (or the pseudogene TRBV3-2) to TRBJ2-2; 12 bases line up with TRBD2. From germline, CDR1 is LGHDT and CDR2 YNNKEL (reference sequence). There are 17 residues in the CDR3. After removal of 2 bases from V and 3 bases from J, the junction contained 4 bases not matched to a gene. CDR3: CASSQRTSGAHTGELFF. For the CDR3, the DNA is TGTGCCAGCAGCCAAAGGACTAGCGGGGCACACACCGGGGAGCTGTTTTTT.

Comments on this clone: This same CDR3 is encoded by further DNA sequences in the sample. The chain employs TRBV28 and TRBJ1-1, with D possibly TRBD1 on 6 matching bases. Germline V gene data show CDR1 as MDHEN and CDR2 as SYDVKM. The CDR3 runs to 14 residues. V lost 3 bases and J lost 4, with 12 bases in between. The CDR3: CASSFRGGGTEAFF. As DNA, the CDR3 is TGTGCCAGCAGTTTCAGGGGAGGGGGCACTGAAGCTTTCTTT.

This sequence joins TRBV7-9 and TRBJ1-5; the D is unclear. V was shortened by 8 bases and J by 4 bases, with 9 bases between the two germline ends. The germline CDR1 and CDR2 sequences are SEHNR and FQNEAQ (reference sequence). The CDR3 length is 12 residues. The CDR3 bases are TGTGCCAGCGGTTTCGGTAATCAGCCCCAGCATTTT. Its translation: CASGFGNQPQHF.

The V call is TRBV25-1, the J call TRBJ2-3; 12 nucleotides align to TRBD2. Germline lookup yields CDR1 MGHDK and CDR2 SYGVNS. J gave up 2 bases and V 1 base, and 7 bases lay outside the gene matches. This CDR3 comprises 18 residues. CDR3 nucleotide sequence: TGTGCCAGCAGTGAATCAAGACTAGCGGGAGCCCACACAGATACGCAGTATTTT. Translation gives CASSESRLAGAHTDTQYF.

The chain employs TRBV9 and TRBJ2-1; 7 bases align to TRBD2. The V gene's germline CDR1 is SGDLS and CDR2 YYNGEE. V was clipped by 4 bases and J by 2 bases; unmatched bases: 21. This CDR3 is built from 20 residues. Written as DNA, the CDR3 is TGTGCCAGCAGCTCACCAGGGACCACGACACTAGCGAGAACCTACAATGAGCAGTTCTTC. Amino acid sequence: CASSSPGTTTLARTYNEQFF.

This chain uses TRBV5-8 with TRBJ2-3; perhaps TRBD1 as D (6 bases). The CDR3 runs 15 residues. V lost 2 bases to trimming and J lost 0 bases, with 10 bases between them. From germline, CDR1 is SGHTS and CDR2 YDEGEE. CDR3 in amino acids: CASSFIQGSTDTQYF. The CDR3 bases are TGTGCCAGCAGCTTTATACAGGGAAGCACAGATACGCAGTATTTT.

This clone was picked up one time. The J gene is TRBJ1-1, the V gene TRBV3-1 (or the pseudogene TRBV3-2), with D unclear. Trimming shortened V by 2 bases and J by 4 bases, and 5 bases separated the two germline ends. The CDR3 has 12 amino acids. Germline V CDR1 and CDR2: LGHDT, YNNKEL (reference sequence). Here the CDR3 DNA reads TGTGCCAGCAGCCAACCACTCACTGAAGCTTTCTTT. Protein: CASSQPLTEAFF.

The chain is built from TRBV19 and TRBJ1-1; no reliable D call. Deletions cut 7 bases from V and 1 base from J, with 13 bases between. Germline loops: CDR1 LNHDA, CDR2 SQIVND (reference sequence). This CDR3 comprises 14 residues. The CDR3 nucleotides read TGTGCCAGTATGCGGATAGAGGGGAACACTGAAGCTTTCTTT. Translation: CASMRIEGNTEAFF.

The chain employs TRBV2 and TRBJ1-2; D uncertain. From germline, CDR1 is SNHLY and CDR2 FYNNEI. V was shortened by 5 bases and J by 5 bases, with 15 bases between the two germline ends. The CDR3 is 14 amino acids. The CDR3 DNA sequence: TGTGCCAGCAGTAACCCGGGGAGGGTATATGGCTACACCTTC. Its protein is CASSNPGRVYGYTF.

The gene calls are TRBV6-2 or TRBV6-3 and TRBJ2-1; TRBD2 matches 8 bases. The CDR3 is 17 amino acids. V shed 0 bases, J shed 0 bases, and the junction held 4 bases outside the gene matches. Looked up from germline, CDR1 is MNHEY and CDR2 is SVGEGT. The CDR3 sequence: CASSYSSSGSSYNEQFF. The CDR3, as DNA: TGTGCCAGCAGTTACTCATCCAGCGGGAGCTCCTACAATGAGCAGTTCTTC.

The rearrangement links TRBV28 to TRBJ2-7; no reliable D call. With 4 bases removed from V and 7 bases from J, the gap between germline ends came to 11 bases. The CDR3 length is 12 residues. In germline, CDR1 is MDHEN, CDR2 SYDVKM. CDR3: CASSSRSKEQYV. Written as DNA, the CDR3 is TGTGCCAGCAGTTCCCGTAGTAAGGAGCAGTACGTC.

The chain has TRBV6-5 and TRBJ2-7; a weak D match, TRBD2 (5 bases). This CDR3 comprises 13 residues. V lost 7 bases, J lost 3 bases, and 13 bases lay in between. Germline V gives CDR1 MNHEY, CDR2 SVGAGI. The CDR3 DNA reads TGTGCCAGCATCAGAGGGCGCGACTACGAGCAGTACTTC. Its translation: CASIRGRDYEQYF.

V is TRBV4-2 and J is TRBJ1-1, with D maybe TRBD1 (6 bases). Germline values: CDR1 LGHNA, CDR2 YNFKEQ. This CDR3 contains 14 residues. The ends were cut back, 4 bases at V and 3 bases at J, with 12 bases in the middle. The CDR3 DNA is TGTGCCAGCAGCCGCGACAGGTCGGACACTGAAGCTTTCTTT. Its translation is CASSRDRSDTEAFF.

V and J are TRBV10-2 and TRBJ2-7, with a possible D match to TRBD2 (6 bases). CDR1 and CDR2 (germline): WSHSY, SAAADI. The ends were cut back, 6 bases at V and 4 bases at J, with 16 bases in the middle. This CDR3 region has 14 residues. In DNA, the CDR3 is TGCGCCAGCAGAGCTCCGGGAGCGACTTACGAGCAGTACTTC. Protein product: CASRAPGATYEQYF.

The CDR3 nucleotides read TGTGCCAGCTCACCATCCCGGGACAGGGGAGATCAGCCCCAGCATTTT. Translation: CASSPSRDRGDQPQHF. The V and J genes are TRBV18 and TRBJ1-5; TRBD1 aligns across 10 bases. Per the germline V gene, CDR1 is KGHSH and CDR2 is LQKENI. This CDR3 contains 16 residues. The ends lost 2 bases at V and 5 bases at J; junction bases unmatched: 6.

The rearrangement uses TRBV27 and TRBJ2-1, with TRBD2 matching over 7 bases. Germline V CDR1 and CDR2: MNHEY, SMNVEV (reference sequence). The CDR3 has 18 amino acids. The trim removed 3 bases at V and 5 bases at J, leaving 16 bases unmatched. CDR3 amino acids: CASSFLQRDPQGHNEQFF. In DNA, the CDR3 is TGTGCCAGCAGTTTTCTCCAGCGGGATCCCCAAGGGCACAATGAGCAGTTCTTC.

The chain couples TRBV19 to TRBJ1-2, with TRBD1 matching 9 bases. CDR1 is LNHDA and CDR2 is SQIVND in the germline V gene (reference sequence). CDR3 length: 18 residues. V shed 9 bases and J 4 bases; nucleotides not matched to a gene: 21. The chain's CDR3 is CASAHRSRDRAFLYGYTF. The DNA of the CDR3 is TGTGCCAGCGCCCACCGAAGCCGGGACAGGGCCTTCCTCTATGGCTACACCTTC.

The chain links TRBV7-2 to TRBJ2-7; D gene unclear. Germline CDR1 and CDR2: SGHTA and FQGNSA. The CDR3 is 17 residues long. V gave up 1 base and J gave up 3 bases, with 19 bases separating them. The CDR3 sequence: CASSLDSRQAVLYEQYV. CDR3 in DNA: TGTGCCAGCAGCTTAGACAGCCGGCAGGCAGTGCTCTACGAGCAGTACGTC.